The entry that follows covers one T cell receptor (beta chain) sequence. Its antigen is not known. The source of the sample is a study of blood T cells in healthy people across ages. Across the whole study: About one barcoded beta molecule per two T cells was the capture yield of template switching.

Overall study results and limits: Whereas aged donors had fewer naive CD4+ cells, long-lived donors had more of them and higher diversity.

The germline V gene has CDR1 DFQATT and CDR2 SNEGSKA (reference sequence). This CDR3 has 15 residues. V was trimmed by 0 bases and J by 8 bases, leaving 17 bases between them. Next came a second PCR, run for about 7 to 12 cycles, which used a sample-barcoded 5' primer along with a J-beta primer mix. TCRdb processed the 5' RACE reads anew with MiXCR; each CDR3 protein has one entry. The data contain about 1.1 million distinct CDR3 sequences, 30% to 40% of them singletons. Each sample used at least 7 million PBMCs. There were at least 5 micrograms of total RNA extracted from every sample. V is TRBV20-1 and J is TRBJ2-4; D is unclear. Sequenced sample: blood. The clonotype comes from a man between 18 and 29 years old in good health. DNA for the CDR3: TGCAGTGCTAGAGATCACCAAAAAAATAGGGACATTCAGTACTTC. Amino acid sequence: CSARDHQKNRDIQYF.